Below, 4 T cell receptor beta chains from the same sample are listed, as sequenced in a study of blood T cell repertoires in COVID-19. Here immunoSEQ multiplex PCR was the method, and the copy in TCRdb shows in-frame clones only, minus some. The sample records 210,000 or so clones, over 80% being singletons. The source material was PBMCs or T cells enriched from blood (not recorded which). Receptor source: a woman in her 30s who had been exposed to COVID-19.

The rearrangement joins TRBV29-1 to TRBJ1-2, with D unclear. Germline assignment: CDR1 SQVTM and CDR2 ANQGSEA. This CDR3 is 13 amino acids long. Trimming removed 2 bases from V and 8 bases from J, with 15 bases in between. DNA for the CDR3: TGCAGCGTTGAAAAGGTCCGGGGTGGAGGCTACACCTTC. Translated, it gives CSVEKVRGGGYTF.

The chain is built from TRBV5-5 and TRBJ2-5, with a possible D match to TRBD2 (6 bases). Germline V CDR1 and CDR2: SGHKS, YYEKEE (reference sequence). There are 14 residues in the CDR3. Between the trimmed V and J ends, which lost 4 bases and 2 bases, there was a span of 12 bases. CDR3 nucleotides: TGTGCCAGCAGCGTTGGGACTTCTCAAGAGACCCAGTACTTC. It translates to CASSVGTSQETQYF.

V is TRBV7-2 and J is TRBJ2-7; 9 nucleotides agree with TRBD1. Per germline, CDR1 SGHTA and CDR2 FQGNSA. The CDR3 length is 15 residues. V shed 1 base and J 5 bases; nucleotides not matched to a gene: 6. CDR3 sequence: CASSLVGTGPHEQYF. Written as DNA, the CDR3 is TGTGCCAGCAGCTTAGTAGGGACAGGGCCTCACGAGCAGTACTTC.

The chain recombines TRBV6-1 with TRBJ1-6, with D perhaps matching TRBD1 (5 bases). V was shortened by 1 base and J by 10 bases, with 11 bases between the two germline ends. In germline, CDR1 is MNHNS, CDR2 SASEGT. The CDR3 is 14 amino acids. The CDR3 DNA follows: TGTGCCAGCAGTGAAGGACAGAGAGGATCACCCCTCCACTTT. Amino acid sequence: CASSEGQRGSPLHF.